These 19 T cell receptor beta chains were all obtained from the same sample, sequenced in a study of cytomegalovirus exposure and HLA in healthy donors. The PCR ran on 60 Vbeta and 13 Jbeta primers. Sequencing used immunoSEQ multiplex PCR; TCRdb keeps in-frame clones, though not all of them. Of 95,000 to 150,000 clones listed, roughly 60% are singletons. Specimen: PBMCs. The receptors shown here come from a middle-aged man in good health and CMV-seropositive.

Notes on this clone: This specimen includes other DNA sequences encoding the same CDR3. The chain links TRBV5-1 to TRBJ2-1; 13 nucleotides match TRBD2. The germline V gene encodes CDR1 SGHRS and CDR2 YFSETQ. This CDR3 region has 15 residues. V lost 4 bases and J lost 9; bases outside the gene matches: 7. CDR3 sequence: CASSDQLAGGAEQFF. The CDR3 region has the DNA TGCGCCAGCAGCGATCAACTAGCGGGAGGGGCTGAGCAGTTCTTC. Variable domain in full (rest from reference TRBV5-1 and TRBJ2-1): KAGVTQTPRYLIKTRGQQVTLSCSPISGHRSVSWYQQTPGQGLQFLFEYFSETQRNKGNFPGRFSGRQFSNSRSEMNVSTLELGDSALYLCASSDQLAGGAEQFFGPGTRLTVL.

This clone turned up a few times. V is TRBV6-1 and J is TRBJ2-5; the match to TRBD1 covers 8 bases. CDR3 length: 15 amino acids. Germline V gene lookup returns CDR1 MNHNS and CDR2 SASEGT. V was clipped by 3 bases and J by 5 bases; unmatched bases: 8. For the CDR3, the DNA is TGTGCCAGCAGTGATGCAGGGGGCTATAGGGAGACCCAGTACTTC. Its translation: CASSDAGGYRETQYF.

This chain links TRBV29-1 with TRBJ1-4; TRBD1 matches 12 bases. The V gene end was trimmed by 5 bases and the J gene end by 1 base; junction bases not matched to a gene: 23. The CDR3 has 22 amino acids. Germline V gives CDR1 SQVTM, CDR2 ANQGSEA. This CDR3 reads CSVRGERFFGTGGFVTNEKLFF. CDR3 DNA: TGCAGCGTTAGAGGCGAAAGGTTTTTCGGGACAGGGGGCTTCGTAACTAATGAAAAACTGTTTTTT.

The CDR3 DNA reads as TGTGCCAGCAGCCAATGGGCCGAATCATCTAGCGGGAGCACAGATACGCAGTATTTT. Its translation: CASSQWAESSSGSTDTQYF. This chain joins TRBV14 and TRBJ2-3, with 8 bases matching TRBD2. Looked up from germline, CDR1 is SGHDN and CDR2 is FVKESK. The junction had 13 bases not matched to a gene; V was cut back by 2 bases and J by 0 bases. The CDR3 sequence is 19 residues long.

This clone qualifies as medium-sized. V gene TRBV6-1 combines with J gene TRBJ2-1; D call uncertain. The V gene's germline CDR1 is MNHNS and CDR2 SASEGT. This CDR3 contains 12 residues. V lost 5 bases and J lost 5, with 7 bases in between. As DNA, the CDR3 is TGTGCCAGCAGTCCCCGTAACAATGAGCAGTTCTTC. Protein product: CASSPRNNEQFF.

The genes are TRBV15 and TRBJ1-1, with 7 bases identical to TRBD1. V shed 0 bases, J shed 4 bases, and the junction held 2 bases outside the gene matches. Germline-derived CDR1 and CDR2 are LNHNV and YYDKDF (reference sequence). There are 14 residues in the CDR3. CDR3 DNA sequence: TGTGCCACCAGCAGAGATCAGGGGGGCACTGAAGCTTTCTTT. It translates to CATSRDQGGTEAFF.

On this clone itself: The same CDR3 arises from other DNA sequences in this sample as well. The rearrangement joins TRBV19 to TRBJ1-5; tentative D call: TRBD1 (5 bases). The germline V and J ends were trimmed by 6 bases and 3 bases, with 9 bases remaining between them. This CDR3 has 13 amino acids. The germline gives CDR1 LNHDA, CDR2 SQIVND (reference sequence). DNA for the CDR3: TGTGCCAGTAGCCCGGGACTCAATCAGCCCCAGCATTTT. This gives the protein CASSPGLNQPQHF. The full variable domain, rest sourced from reference TRBV19 and TRBJ1-5, is DGGITQSPKYLFRKEGQNVTLSCEQNLNHDAMYWYRQDPGQGLRLIYYSQIVNDFQKGDIAEGYSVSREKKESFPLTVTSAQKNPTAFYLCASSPGLNQPQHFGDGTRLSIL.

This chain links TRBV5-6 with TRBJ2-7, with TRBD1 as a possible D gene (5 bases). The germline V gene has CDR1 SGHDT and CDR2 YYEEEE. V gave up 4 bases and J gave up 2 bases, with 19 bases separating them. The CDR3 sequence is 16 residues long. The DNA of the CDR3 is TGTGCCAGCAGCGGTGGGGCTGGGCCAAACCCCTACGAGCAGTACTTC. Its protein is CASSGGAGPNPYEQYF.

The V call is TRBV19, the J call TRBJ2-7; possibly TRBD2 for D (5 bases). The V gene's germline CDR1 is LNHDA and CDR2 SQIVND (reference sequence). CDR3 length: 14 residues. The germline V and J ends were trimmed by 3 bases and 3 bases, with 12 bases remaining between them. CDR3 in DNA: TGTGCCAGTAGTATCTTTCTAGCCAACTACGAGCAGTACTTC. Its translation is CASSIFLANYEQYF.

The rearrangement uses TRBV6-5 and TRBJ2-3; weak D call: TRBD2 (6 bases). The V end was cut by 6 bases, the J end by 2 bases, with 15 bases between. This CDR3 region has 15 residues. CDR1 is MNHEY, CDR2 SVGAGI, per germline. The CDR3 DNA reads as TGTGCCAGCAGCCGGGACTTAAGTCCCACAGATACGCAGTATTTT. Translating it yields CASSRDLSPTDTQYF.

V gene TRBV11-2 combines with J gene TRBJ2-1, with 8 positions matching TRBD2. The germline V gene encodes CDR1 SGHAT and CDR2 FQNNGV. This CDR3 is built from 16 residues. V was clipped by 7 bases and J by 4 bases; unmatched bases: 12. The CDR3 DNA follows: TGTGCCAGCACCCAGAGGTGGGCGGGGGGTTACAATGAGCAGTTCTTC. Its protein product is CASTQRWAGGYNEQFF.

This clone turned up a few times. The rearrangement uses TRBV28 and TRBJ1-2; 8 bases match TRBD1. Germline V CDR1 and CDR2: MDHEN, SYDVKM. Unmatched junction bases numbered 3, after V lost 5 bases and J lost 4 bases. The CDR3 is 13 residues long. Here the CDR3 reads CASSVGQGYGYTF. The CDR3 DNA reads TGTGCCAGCAGTGTCGGACAGGGCTATGGCTACACCTTC.

The V gene is TRBV18, the J gene TRBJ1-1; 7 bases fit TRBD1. This CDR3 comprises 14 residues. J lost 4 bases, V lost 0 bases, and 2 bases had no gene match. CDR1 is KGHSH and CDR2 is LQKENI in the germline V gene. CDR3 in DNA: TGTGCCAGCTCACCACCGAACAGGGGCACTGAAGCTTTCTTT. This translates into CASSPPNRGTEAFF.

The rearrangement joins TRBV9 to TRBJ1-1, with TRBD1 identical over 10 bases. The CDR3 is 13 amino acids. Per germline, CDR1 SGDLS and CDR2 YYNGEE. V lost 7 bases and J lost 4; bases outside the gene matches: 4. This chain's CDR3 is CASGQGESTEAFF. The CDR3 DNA reads TGTGCCAGCGGACAGGGGGAATCCACTGAAGCTTTCTTT.

The chain couples TRBV7-9 to TRBJ2-7; D is possibly TRBD1 (5 bases). With 2 bases removed from V and 5 bases from J, the gap between germline ends came to 22 bases. The CDR3 runs to 17 residues. Looked up from germline, CDR1 is SEHNR and CDR2 is FQNEAQ (reference sequence). Written as DNA, the CDR3 is TGTGCCAGCAGCTTAATAAAGGCTTGGGGCGGTTCGGACGAGCAGTACTTC. Translating it yields CASSLIKAWGGSDEQYF.

The CDR3 spells CASSLDSGGEGTQYF. The CDR3, as DNA: TGTGCCAGCAGCTTAGATTCGGGGGGCGAGGGTACGCAGTATTTT. J is TRBJ2-3 and V is TRBV11-3; possibly TRBD2 for D (7 bases). Germline CDR1 is SGHNT and CDR2 is YENEEA. With 0 bases removed from V and 8 bases from J, the gap between germline ends came to 15 bases. The CDR3 extends over 15 amino acids.

This sequence joins TRBV4-3 and TRBJ2-7, with D maybe TRBD2 (5 bases). CDR3 size: 15 residues. V gave up 0 bases and J gave up 1 base, with 10 bases separating them. Germline lookup yields CDR1 LGHNA and CDR2 YSLEER. The CDR3 loop reads CASSQDRRVSYEQYF. CDR3 in DNA: TGCGCCAGCAGCCAAGATCGGCGGGTTTCCTACGAGCAGTACTTC.

V is TRBV7-8 and J is TRBJ2-7; 8 nucleotides match TRBD1. Germline CDR1 is SGHVS and CDR2 is FQNEAQ. The V and J ends lost 4 bases and 1 base, in that order; junction bases with no gene match: 3. This CDR3 region has 14 residues. The CDR3 protein is CASSYTGGSYEQYF. The CDR3 DNA reads TGTGCCAGCAGCTATACAGGGGGGTCCTACGAGCAGTACTTC.

V and J are TRBV4-1 and TRBJ2-3, with 9 bases identical to TRBD1. Germline V gene lookup returns CDR1 MGHRA and CDR2 YSYEKL. Trimming took 4 bases from V and 3 from J; bases not matched to a gene: 11. This CDR3 comprises 17 residues. The CDR3 DNA sequence: TGCGCCAGCAGCCGCGCCCCGACGGACAGGGGAACAGATACGCAGTATTTT. It is translated as CASSRAPTDRGTDTQYF.